The 20 T cell receptor beta chains given below trace back to one sample, sequenced in a study of blood T cell repertoires in COVID-19. The protocol was immunoSEQ multiplex PCR, while the TCRdb copy is restricted to in-frame clones and leaves out a portion. The sample contains approximately 53,000 clones, 90% to 95% of which appear only once. Material: peripheral blood. Receptors were obtained from a woman of 80 years or more with acute or convalescent COVID-19.

The gene calls are TRBV7-8 and TRBJ2-7; TRBD2 agrees at 13 bases. CDR3 length equals 15 residues. Looked up from germline, CDR1 is SGHVS and CDR2 is FQNEAQ. V trimming: 5 bases; J trimming: 5 bases; junction bases outside the gene matches: 6. The CDR3 DNA is TGTGCCAGCAGCCCAACTAGCGGGAGGGCCCACGAGCAGTACTTC. It is translated as CASSPTSGRAHEQYF.

This chain uses TRBV30 with TRBJ2-7; 11 bases are shared with TRBD1. The ends lost 6 bases at V and 12 bases at J; junction bases unmatched: 7. Germline V lookup: CDR1 GTSNPN, CDR2 SVGIG (reference sequence). The length of the CDR3 is 11 residues. CDR3 sequence (DNA): TGTGCCTGCCGGACAGGGGGCCGCAGGTACTTC. The encoded protein is CACRTGGRRYF.

The rearrangement links TRBV7-2 to TRBJ2-7; the match to TRBD2 covers 7 bases. Germline assignment: CDR1 SGHTA and CDR2 FQGNSA. CDR3 length: 13 residues. V gave up 1 base and J gave up 7 bases; unmatched junction bases: 4. The CDR3 region has the DNA TGTGCCAGCAGCTTAGGTGGCGGGAGAGAGCAGTACTTC. Amino acid sequence: CASSLGGGREQYF. Drawing the rest from reference TRBV7-2 and TRBJ2-7, the complete variable domain is GAGVSQSPSNKVTEKGKDVELRCDPISGHTALYWYRQSLGQGLEFLIYFQGNSAPDKSGLPSDRFSAERTGGSVSTLTIQRTQQEDSAVYLCASSLGGGREQYFGPGTRLTVT.

This clone has a single count. The CDR3 DNA reads TGTGCCAGTAGCCGGGGTCATGGGGACTATGGCTACACCTTC. Translated, it gives CASSRGHGDYGYTF. J is TRBJ1-2 and V is TRBV19; D gene ambiguous. The CDR3 runs 14 residues. CDR1 LNHDA and CDR2 SQIVND come from the germline V gene (reference sequence). The V and J ends lost 6 bases and 3 bases respectively, with 14 bases between them. Supplemented by reference TRBV19 and TRBJ1-2, the full variable domain reads DGGITQSPKYLFRKEGQNVTLSCEQNLNHDAMYWYRQDPGQGLRLIYYSQIVNDFQKGDIAEGYSVSREKKESFPLTVTSAQKNPTAFYLCASSRGHGDYGYTFGSGTRLTVV.

This chain's CDR3 is CASSSGGLAGRETQYF. The CDR3 DNA sequence: TGCGCCAGCAGCTCGGGAGGACTAGCGGGAAGAGAGACCCAGTACTTC. The rearrangement joins TRBV5-1 to TRBJ2-5; 12 bases are shared with TRBD2. CDR1 and CDR2 from the germline V gene are SGHRS and YFSETQ. Trimming removed 3 bases from V and 4 bases from J; junction bases left unmatched: 7. The CDR3 totals 16 residues.

CDR3 in amino acids: CATSDSLNWETQYF. The DNA of the CDR3 is TGTGCCACCAGTGATTCTCTGAACTGGGAGACCCAGTACTTC. This chain connects TRBV24-1 to TRBJ2-5; no clear D gene. In germline, CDR1 is KGHDR, CDR2 SFDVKD. The CDR3 is made up of 14 amino acids. Trimming pared 2 bases from V and 5 bases from J, leaving 11 bases between.

The CDR3 sequence is CATEASGVNYEQFF. In DNA form, the CDR3 reads TGTGCCACCGAGGCTAGCGGGGTAAACTATGAGCAGTTCTTC. The chain uses TRBV19 and TRBJ2-1, with 9 bases matching TRBD2. CDR1 and CDR2 from the germline V gene are LNHDA and SQIVND (reference sequence). The CDR3 has 14 residues. Unmatched junction bases numbered 12, after V lost 10 bases and J lost 8 bases.

This chain joins TRBV6-2 or TRBV6-3 and TRBJ1-5, with D possibly being TRBD1 (5 bases). Trimming removed 2 bases at V and 7 bases at J, with 12 bases between. CDR1 is MNHEY, CDR2 SVGEGT, per germline. The CDR3 is 14 amino acids. The CDR3 DNA sequence: TGTGCCAGCAGTTACGGGGTGGGGGGGCAGCCCCAGCATTTT. Protein: CASSYGVGGQPQHF.

The chain joins TRBV29-1 to TRBJ1-1, with no clear D. Deletions cut 8 bases from V and 2 bases from J, with 12 bases between. Germline CDR1 and CDR2: SQVTM and ANQGSEA. This CDR3 has 12 amino acids. This CDR3 is CSTQYPNTEAFF. The CDR3, as DNA: TGCAGCACACAGTATCCCAACACTGAAGCTTTCTTT.

This sequence joins TRBV7-9 and TRBJ2-1; no firm D call. Trimming took 1 base from V and 5 from J, leaving 6 bases between them. Germline assignment: CDR1 SEHNR and CDR2 FQNEAQ (reference sequence). The CDR3 length is 13 residues. CDR3 protein: CASSLGANNEQFF. CDR3 in DNA: TGTGCCAGCAGCTTAGGGGCTAACAATGAGCAGTTCTTC.

The J gene is TRBJ2-1, the V gene TRBV12-3 or TRBV12-4, with a possible D match to TRBD2 (5 bases). Trimming shortened V by 3 bases and J by 4 bases, and 7 bases separated the two germline ends. The CDR3 is 13 amino acids. This CDR3 is CASSFRRYNEQFF. CDR3 DNA: TGTGCCAGCAGTTTTCGGAGGTACAATGAGCAGTTCTTC.

V usage is TRBV27 and J usage is TRBJ2-1, with TRBD1 identical over 9 bases. The germline V gene has CDR1 MNHEY and CDR2 SMNVEV (reference sequence). J gave up 6 bases and V 6 bases, and 12 bases lay outside the gene matches. The CDR3 consists of 16 residues. The CDR3: CASRPTSGTGINEQFF. CDR3 in DNA: TGTGCCAGCAGACCAACCTCCGGGACAGGGATCAATGAGCAGTTCTTC.

This rearrangement joins TRBV18 to TRBJ2-5; no firm D call. CDR3 size: 12 residues. V lost 3 bases and J 5 bases, leaving 7 bases between the germline ends. Germline loops: CDR1 KGHSH, CDR2 LQKENI. The CDR3 loop is CASSPREETQYF. The DNA of the CDR3 is TGTGCCAGCTCACCTCGTGAGGAGACCCAGTACTTC.

The chain couples TRBV18 to TRBJ1-2; 7 nucleotides align to TRBD1. Trimming at V came to 0 bases and at J to 5 bases, leaving 6 bases not matched to a gene. The CDR3 covers 15 residues. Germline V lookup: CDR1 KGHSH, CDR2 LQKENI. The CDR3 DNA reads TGTGCCAGCTCACCACCACAGGGGCCTGGGTATGGCTACACCTTC. Protein: CASSPPQGPGYGYTF. The variable domain in full, with the rest retrieved from reference TRBV18 and TRBJ1-2, is NAGVMQNPRHLVRRRGQEARLRCSPMKGHSHVYWYRQLPEEGLKFMVYLQKENIIDESGMPKERFSAEFPKEGPSILRIQQVVRGDSAAYFCASSPPQGPGYGYTFGSGTRLTVV.

This clone has a handful of counts. The chain couples TRBV25-1 to TRBJ2-1; D is possibly TRBD1 (6 bases). CDR1 is MGHDK, CDR2 SYGVNS, per germline. There are 15 residues in the CDR3. V was trimmed by 6 bases and J by 1 base, leaving 13 bases between them. The CDR3: CASSTGTRSYNEQFF. The CDR3 coding sequence is TGTGCCAGCAGCACCGGGACACGGTCCTACAATGAGCAGTTCTTC.

The chain combines TRBV29-1 with TRBJ2-7; 8 bases agree with TRBD1. The CDR3 consists of 14 residues. J was trimmed by 2 bases and V by 4 bases; bases with no gene match: 7. Looked up from germline, CDR1 is SQVTM and CDR2 is ANQGSEA. CDR3 protein: CSVVPGQGTYEQYF. The CDR3 DNA reads TGCAGCGTTGTCCCCGGACAGGGCACCTACGAGCAGTACTTC.

The rearrangement joins TRBV7-2 to TRBJ1-1; 8 nucleotides match TRBD1. J lost 5 bases, V lost 3 bases, and 2 bases had no gene match. From germline, CDR1 is SGHTA and CDR2 FQGNSA. The CDR3 runs 13 residues. The DNA for the CDR3 is TGTGCCAGCAGCTTGCGACAGGGGACTGAAGCTTTCTTT. Its protein product is CASSLRQGTEAFF.

Remarks on this clone: This specimen includes other DNA sequences encoding the same CDR3. The V and J genes are TRBV5-4 and TRBJ1-2, with a possible D match to TRBD1 (6 bases). The germline V gene encodes CDR1 SGHNT and CDR2 YYREEE (reference sequence). The CDR3 sequence is 15 residues long. Trimming took 4 bases from V and 0 from J, leaving 13 bases between them. CDR3 coding DNA: TGTGCCAGCAGCCGGCAGGGGTTGACTAACTATGGCTACACCTTC. Amino acids: CASSRQGLTNYGYTF.

This chain connects TRBV5-1 to TRBJ2-1; D possibly corresponds to TRBD1 (6 bases). Trimming pared 0 bases from V and 4 bases from J, leaving 14 bases between. Germline CDR1 and CDR2: SGHRS and YFSETQ. This CDR3 is built from 16 residues. The CDR3 bases are TGCGCCAGCAGCTTGGAGTCCACAGGGAGTTACAATGAGCAGTTCTTC. Translation gives CASSLESTGSYNEQFF.

The chain is built from TRBV7-2 and TRBJ1-6; possible D gene TRBD1, 6 bases. CDR3 length: 17 amino acids. Germline CDR1 SGHTA, CDR2 FQGNSA. Trimming cost V 0 bases and J 9 bases, with 18 bases left between them. This CDR3 is CASSLAGGPGGGSPLHF. The CDR3 region has the DNA TGTGCCAGCAGCTTAGCTGGGGGCCCCGGAGGAGGTTCACCCCTCCACTTT.